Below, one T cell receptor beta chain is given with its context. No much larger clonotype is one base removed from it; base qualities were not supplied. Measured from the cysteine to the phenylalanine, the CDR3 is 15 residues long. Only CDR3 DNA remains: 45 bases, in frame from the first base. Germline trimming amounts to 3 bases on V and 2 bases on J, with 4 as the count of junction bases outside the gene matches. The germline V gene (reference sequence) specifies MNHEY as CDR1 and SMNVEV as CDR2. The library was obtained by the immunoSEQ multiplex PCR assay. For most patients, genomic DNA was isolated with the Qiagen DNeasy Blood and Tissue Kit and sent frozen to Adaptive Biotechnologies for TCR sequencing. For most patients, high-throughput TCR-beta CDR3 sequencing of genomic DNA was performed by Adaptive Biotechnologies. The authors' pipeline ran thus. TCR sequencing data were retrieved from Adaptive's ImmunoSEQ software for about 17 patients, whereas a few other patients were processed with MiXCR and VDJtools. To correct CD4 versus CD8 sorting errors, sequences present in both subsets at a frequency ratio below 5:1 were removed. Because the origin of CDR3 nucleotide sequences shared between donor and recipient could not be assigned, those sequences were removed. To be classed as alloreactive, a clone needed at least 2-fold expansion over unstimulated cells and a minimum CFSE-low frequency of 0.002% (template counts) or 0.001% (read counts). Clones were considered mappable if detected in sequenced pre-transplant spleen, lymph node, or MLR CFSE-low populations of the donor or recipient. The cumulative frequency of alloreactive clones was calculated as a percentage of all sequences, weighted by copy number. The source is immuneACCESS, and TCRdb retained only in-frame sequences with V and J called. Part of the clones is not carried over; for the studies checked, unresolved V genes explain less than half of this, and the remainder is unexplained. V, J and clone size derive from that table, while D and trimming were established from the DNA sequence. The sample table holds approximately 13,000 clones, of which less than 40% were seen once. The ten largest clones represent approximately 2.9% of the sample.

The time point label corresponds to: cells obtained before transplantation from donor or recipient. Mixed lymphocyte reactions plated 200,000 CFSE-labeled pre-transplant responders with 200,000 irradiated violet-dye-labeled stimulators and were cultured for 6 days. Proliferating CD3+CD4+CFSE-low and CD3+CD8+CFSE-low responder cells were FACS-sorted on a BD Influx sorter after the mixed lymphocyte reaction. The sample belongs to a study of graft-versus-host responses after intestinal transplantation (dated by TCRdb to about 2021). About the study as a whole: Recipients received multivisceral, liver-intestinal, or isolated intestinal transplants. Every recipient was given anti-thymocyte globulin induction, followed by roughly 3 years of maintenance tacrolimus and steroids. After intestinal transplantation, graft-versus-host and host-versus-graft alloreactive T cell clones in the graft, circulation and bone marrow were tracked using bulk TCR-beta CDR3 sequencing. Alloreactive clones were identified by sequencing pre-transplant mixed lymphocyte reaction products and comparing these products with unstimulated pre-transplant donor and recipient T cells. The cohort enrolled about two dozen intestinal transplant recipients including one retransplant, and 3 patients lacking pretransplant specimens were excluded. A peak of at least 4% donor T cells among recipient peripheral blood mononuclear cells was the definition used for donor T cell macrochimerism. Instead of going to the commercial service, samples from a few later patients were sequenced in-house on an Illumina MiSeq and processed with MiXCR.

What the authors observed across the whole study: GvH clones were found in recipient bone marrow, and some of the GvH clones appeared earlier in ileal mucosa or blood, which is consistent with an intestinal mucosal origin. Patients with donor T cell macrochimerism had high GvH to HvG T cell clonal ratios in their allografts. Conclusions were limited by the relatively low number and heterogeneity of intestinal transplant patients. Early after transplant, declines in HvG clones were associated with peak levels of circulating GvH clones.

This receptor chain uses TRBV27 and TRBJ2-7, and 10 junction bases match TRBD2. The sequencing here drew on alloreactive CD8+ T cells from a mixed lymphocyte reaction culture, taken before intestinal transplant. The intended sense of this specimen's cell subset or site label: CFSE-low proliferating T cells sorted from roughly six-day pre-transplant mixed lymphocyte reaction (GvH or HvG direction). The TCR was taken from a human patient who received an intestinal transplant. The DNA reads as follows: TGTGCCAGCAGTTTGAGGAGCGGGAGGGCCTACGAGCAGTACTTC. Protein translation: CASSLRSGRAYEQYF.